The present T cell receptor beta chain was sequenced within a study of coeliac disease. Only a few counts were recorded for this clone. Its antigen is unknown. Study-wide results and caveats: The authors judged this method unsuitable for unbiased gliadin-specific T cell detection. Few TRB amino acid sequences were shared between samples; most were unique. Lamina propria and intraepithelial cell fractions may contain each other's cells.

Losses at the gene ends were 6 bases for V and 8 bases for J; bases not matched to a gene: 7. Germline V CDR1 and CDR2: MNHEY, SVGAGI. The length of the CDR3 is 14 residues. Sequenced by immunoSEQ multiplex PCR; TCRdb stores in-frame clones only, minus some. Of around 8,400 clones in the sample, approximately 60% were seen once. The chain uses TRBV6-5 and TRBJ1-6; TRBD1 matches 7 bases. This clonotype was obtained from a woman aged 60 to 75 with celiac disease. The sample taken for sequencing was intraepithelial lymphocytes from the gut. As DNA, the CDR3 is TGTGCCAGCAGCCGAACAGGGGAAGATTCACCCCTCCACTTT. The encoded protein is CASSRTGEDSPLHF.